This TCR beta chain was captured by sequencing in a study of cytomegalovirus exposure and HLA in healthy donors. This PCR relied on a set of 60 Vbeta primers and 13 Jbeta primers. This table comes from immunoSEQ multiplex PCR, and its TCRdb copy is limited to in-frame clones, with some not included. The table includes a few hundred thousand clones, around 90% detected once. Study outcomes and limitations: Per a later analysis, 16,951 TCR beta sequences showed association with HLA alleles at 0.05 false discovery rate. Most of the TCR beta V segments (in an earlier analysis) were productive either about 87% or about 30% of the time. As confirmed in vitro, a few CMV-associated chains were specific for CMV antigens.

Concerning this clone: Its specificity is unknown.

The clonotype originates from a girl aged 2-10 years in good health and CMV-seronegative. Sequencing was done on a sample of PBMCs.

The CDR3 loop is CASSTTGIHDEQYF. Here the CDR3 DNA reads TGTGCCAGCAGCACTACAGGGATTCACGACGAGCAGTACTTC. The rearrangement joins TRBV5-8 to TRBJ2-7; D might be TRBD1 (6 bases). The CDR3 length is 14 residues. Trimming pared 4 bases from V and 5 bases from J, leaving 16 bases between. Germline V CDR1 and CDR2: SGHTS, YDEGEE.